Listed here is a single T cell receptor beta chain. Its antigen is as yet unknown. This sample stems from a study of T cells in Graves' hyperthyroidism and ophthalmopathy. Study observations and caveats: Median prediction lead before ophthalmopathy onset was 6.5 to 7 months with the model.

Germline V CDR1 and CDR2: LNHNV, YYDKDF (reference sequence). Trimming stripped 8 bases from V and 12 bases from J, with 2 bases between. This CDR3 spans 8 amino acids. Newly diagnosed hyperthyroidism patients aged 18 to 65 years had disease lasting under 2 months. Together with thyroid ultrasound, orbital computed tomography, serum thyroxine and TRAb, clinical symptoms were used for diagnoses. TCR beta CDR3 regions were amplified from RNA transcripts. TCR CDR3 regions were first amplified by RT-PCR with HTBI primers. TCRdb re-analysed the multiplex PCR reads in MiXCR, keeping a single row per CDR3 protein. Seen here are approximately 560,000 distinct CDR3 sequences, around 42% observed once, and the top ten hold 8.2%.

V is TRBV15 and J is TRBJ2-6; D remains ambiguous. This receptor was identified in a woman aged 18-35 years with Graves' hyperthyroidism. The material sequenced was peripheral blood or thyroid tissue (not recorded which). Written as DNA, the CDR3 is TGTGCCACCTCCGTCCTGACTTTC. Translating gives CATSVLTF.